The 26 T cell receptor beta chains below were found in one sample sequenced in a study of T cell repertoires in cytomegalovirus infection. Via MiXCR, TCRdb re-called the reads, giving one row per CDR3 protein. The sample has hundreds of thousands of distinct CDR3 sequences, 20% to 25% seen once. Sample: CD8+ T cells from PBMCs. These receptors were obtained from a human donor in good health (CMV status not recorded). Some clones in this sample may be carry-over from other donors' samples.

Only a few counts were recorded for this clonotype. The chain carries TRBV12-3 or TRBV12-4 and TRBJ2-1; D might be TRBD1 or TRBD2, each matching 6 bases. This CDR3 is 14 amino acids long. V lost 9 bases and J 6 bases, leaving 18 bases between the germline ends. CDR3 in DNA: TGTGCCAGTGGGTCCCCCGGGGGCCTCAATGAGCAGTTCTTC. Translation gives CASGSPGGLNEQFF.

This clonotype was counted at least ten times. The rearrangement uses TRBV7-2 and TRBJ1-6; D is ambiguous. V gave up 5 bases and J gave up 7 bases, with 27 bases separating them. CDR1 and CDR2 from the germline V gene are SGHTA and FQGNSA. The CDR3 consists of 19 residues. The CDR3 nucleotides read TGTGCCAGCAGCGTCAAGGCAGGTACAACGGGCCTGGCGAATTCACCCCTCCACTTT. Translation gives CASSVKAGTTGLANSPLHF. Full variable domain (outside the CDR3, taken from reference TRBV7-2 and TRBJ1-6): GAGVSQSPSNKVTEKGKDVELRCDPISGHTALYWYRQSLGQGLEFLIYFQGNSAPDKSGLPSDRFSAERTGGSVSTLTIQRTQQEDSAVYLCASSVKAGTTGLANSPLHFGNGTRLTVT.

This clonotype was recorded many times. The chain recombines TRBV12-5 with TRBJ1-1, with no clear D. Trimming stripped 0 bases from V and 2 bases from J, with 7 bases between. Germline CDR1 reads LGHNT; CDR2 reads FRNRAP. The CDR3 length is 14 residues. The CDR3 region is CASGLVLPNTEAFF. In DNA, the CDR3 is TGTGCTAGTGGTTTGGTACTTCCAAACACTGAAGCTTTCTTT.

This clonotype was seen only a few times. The CDR3 sequence is CASSLRTGPIEYEQYF. The CDR3 nucleotides are TGTGCCAGCAGCCTCCGGACAGGGCCAATCGAGTACGAGCAGTACTTC. The chain joins TRBV7-9 to TRBJ2-7; TRBD1 agrees at 8 bases. The ends lost 5 bases at V and 4 bases at J; junction bases unmatched: 13. There are 16 residues in the CDR3. Per the germline V gene, CDR1 is SEHNR and CDR2 is FQNEAQ (reference sequence).

The V gene is TRBV28, the J gene TRBJ2-4, with D perhaps assigned TRBD1 or TRBD2 (5 bases each). The CDR3 has 19 residues. The germline V gene encodes CDR1 MDHEN and CDR2 SYDVKM. Trimming removed 2 bases from V and 0 bases from J, with 20 bases in between. The CDR3 reads CASSLGRQGPLEAKNIQYF. The DNA for the CDR3 is TGTGCCAGCAGTTTAGGTCGGCAGGGACCCCTGGAAGCCAAAAACATTCAGTACTTC.

The V and J genes are TRBV28 and TRBJ2-7; 7 bases align to TRBD1. Trimming took 6 bases from V and 3 from J; bases not matched to a gene: 2. The CDR3 totals 12 residues. The germline V gene has CDR1 MDHEN and CDR2 SYDVKM. CDR3 nucleotide sequence: TGTGCCAGCAGGACAGGGTACTACGAGCAGTACGTC. Translated, it gives CASRTGYYEQYV.

This CDR3 is CASSSGTVKSPLHF. For the CDR3, the DNA is TGTGCCAGCAGTTCCGGGACAGTCAAATCACCCCTCCACTTT. The chain uses TRBV2 and TRBJ1-6; 7 bases are shared with TRBD1. CDR3 length: 14 amino acids. Germline assignment: CDR1 SNHLY and CDR2 FYNNEI. The V gene end was trimmed by 5 bases and the J gene end by 10 bases; junction bases not matched to a gene: 8.

The rearrangement uses TRBV4-3 and TRBJ1-4; the D is unclear. CDR1 is LGHNA, CDR2 YSLEER, per germline. V lost 1 base and J 7 bases, leaving 16 bases between the germline ends. The CDR3 has 16 amino acids. CDR3 amino acids: CASSQGEAQRGEKLFF. In nucleotides, the CDR3 is TGCGCCAGCAGCCAAGGGGAGGCCCAACGGGGTGAAAAACTGTTTTTT.

There are many counts of this clonotype. The chain joins TRBV7-6 to TRBJ2-1, with D unresolved. Germline CDR1 and CDR2: SGHVS and FNYEAQ. This CDR3 spans 16 amino acids. V dropped 5 bases and J dropped 12 bases, with 26 bases sitting between them. CDR3 bases: TGTGCCAGCAGCCGACCGGGCTCCTCCCTTGCTAGGCGGCAGTTCTTC. It specifies CASSRPGSSLARRQFF.

This clonotype was detected only a few times. This sequence joins TRBV20-1 and TRBJ2-1; 10 bases agree with TRBD2. Germline assignment: CDR1 DFQATT and CDR2 SNEGSKA (reference sequence). CDR3 length: 14 residues. J was trimmed by 4 bases and V by 5 bases; bases with no gene match: 5. DNA of the CDR3: TGCAGTGCTGAGATTAGCGGGGGGTACAATGAGCAGTTCTTC. Translated: CSAEISGGYNEQFF.

The chain links TRBV12-3 or TRBV12-4 to TRBJ2-6, with D perhaps matching TRBD1 or TRBD2 (6 bases each). The CDR3 contains 19 residues. V dropped 3 bases and J dropped 2 bases, with 20 bases sitting between them. In DNA, the CDR3 is TGTGCCAGCAGTTTCCTACAGACAGGAGGGAAACCTGGGGCCAACGTCCTGACTTTC. Residues: CASSFLQTGGKPGANVLTF.

The chain uses TRBV10-3 and TRBJ1-2; TRBD1 aligns across 8 bases. The CDR3 covers 16 residues. Germline V gene sequence: CDR1 ENHRY, CDR2 SYGVKD. The ends lost 8 bases at V and 3 bases at J; junction bases unmatched: 14. For the CDR3, the DNA is TGTGCCATCTCAGGGGGCGAACTCGGCTACGACTATGGCTACACCTTC. Translation: CAISGGELGYDYGYTF.

This clonotype occurred a few times. The V and J genes are TRBV5-1 and TRBJ2-1; possible D gene TRBD1, 6 bases. This CDR3 is built from 15 residues. The V gene's germline CDR1 is SGHRS and CDR2 YFSETQ. The V end was cut by 0 bases, the J end by 7 bases, with 14 bases between. The CDR3 sequence is CASSLVQGYQNEQFF. The DNA for the CDR3 is TGCGCCAGCAGCTTGGTACAGGGATATCAGAATGAGCAGTTCTTC.

This clonotype was detected only a few times. The chain uses TRBV25-1 and TRBJ2-5; D may correspond to TRBD1 or TRBD2 (6 bases each). Germline-derived CDR1 and CDR2 are MGHDK and SYGVNS. Trimming shortened V by 1 base and J by 5 bases, and 11 bases separated the two germline ends. This CDR3 contains 14 residues. The CDR3: CASSELGGLETQYF. CDR3 nucleotide sequence: TGTGCCAGCAGTGAATTGGGGGGCTTGGAGACCCAGTACTTC.

The rearrangement joins TRBV13 to TRBJ2-1; 7 bases match TRBD2. The germline V gene encodes CDR1 PRHDT and CDR2 FYEKMQ (reference sequence). With 8 bases clipped from V and 7 bases from J, the junction kept 5 bases outside the gene matches. The CDR3 is 12 amino acids. CDR3 loop: CASSGTKNEQFF. The DNA for the CDR3 is TGTGCCAGCTCCGGGACTAAGAATGAGCAGTTCTTC.

The chain couples TRBV11-1 to TRBJ1-1; D ambiguous. CDR1 and CDR2 from the germline V gene are SGHAT and FQDESV (reference sequence). This CDR3 is built from 14 residues. The germline V and J ends were trimmed by 3 bases and 7 bases, with 15 bases remaining between them. The DNA of the CDR3 is TGTGCCAGCAGCTTGAATGCGGCCCTCCTTGAAGCTTTCTTT. This gives the protein CASSLNAALLEAFF.

This clonotype was seen only a few times. The chain combines TRBV27 with TRBJ1-2; TRBD1 is a possible D gene (6 bases). Germline loops: CDR1 MNHEY, CDR2 SMNVEV (reference sequence). V was trimmed by 5 bases and J by 8 bases, leaving 15 bases between them. The CDR3 runs 13 residues. The CDR3 sequence is CASSLLGGGGYTF. In DNA form, the CDR3 reads TGTGCCAGCAGTCTTCTAGGGGGAGGAGGCTACACCTTC.

This clonotype has more than one count but fewer than ten. The rearrangement links TRBV4-1 to TRBJ1-4, with D perhaps matching TRBD1 (6 bases). Trimming shortened V by 3 bases and J by 4 bases, and 18 bases separated the two germline ends. There are 17 residues in the CDR3. The germline V gene encodes CDR1 MGHRA and CDR2 YSYEKL. The CDR3, as DNA: TGCGCCAGCAGCCATCTAACACCACAGGGAGGTAATGAAAAACTGTTTTTT. This gives the protein CASSHLTPQGGNEKLFF.

Remarks on this clonotype: This could be a read error, since a much larger clone is one nucleotide away. V usage is TRBV7-2 and J usage is TRBJ2-5; D is unclear. CDR3 length: 15 amino acids. CDR1 SGHTA and CDR2 FQGNSA come from the germline V gene. Trimming removed 5 bases at V and 4 bases at J, with 17 bases between. The CDR3 DNA sequence: TGTGCCAGCAGCCAGGTAGTGGGGATCGGAGAGACCCAGTACTTC. Its translation: CASSQVVGIGETQYF.

This clonotype was seen only a few times. This sequence joins TRBV27 and TRBJ1-1, with 8 nucleotides matching TRBD1. This CDR3 region has 14 residues. Germline CDR1 MNHEY, CDR2 SMNVEV (reference sequence). The ends lost 4 bases at V and 2 bases at J; junction bases unmatched: 3. The chain's CDR3 is CASSWGQENTEAFF. The CDR3 DNA reads TGTGCCAGCAGTTGGGGACAGGAAAACACTGAAGCTTTCTTT.

This chain links TRBV5-4 with TRBJ2-5; D uncertain. CDR3 length: 15 amino acids. Germline V gives CDR1 SGHNT, CDR2 YYREEE (reference sequence). V shed 4 bases and J shed 2 bases, with 15 bases lying between them. In nucleotides, the CDR3 is TGTGCCAGCAGCCTCACTCCCAGTGGACAAGAGACCCAGTACTTC. Translating it yields CASSLTPSGQETQYF.

Many counts were recorded for this clonotype. J is TRBJ2-4 and V is TRBV7-6; 10 positions match TRBD1. The CDR3 is 14 amino acids. The V gene's germline CDR1 is SGHVS and CDR2 FNYEAQ. The V and J ends lost 3 bases and 8 bases, in that order; junction bases with no gene match: 4. The CDR3 loop is CASSFRDRGYIQYF. The CDR3 DNA reads TGTGCCAGCAGCTTTCGGGACAGGGGTTACATTCAGTACTTC.

The chain joins TRBV23-1 to TRBJ2-1; 8 positions agree with TRBD2. TRBV23-1 qualifies as an ORF whose function is uncertain. Trimming removed 0 bases from V and 5 bases from J; junction bases left unmatched: 9. This CDR3 is built from 17 residues. The CDR3 reads CASSQSQRGFPDNEQFF. The DNA of the CDR3 is TGCGCCAGCAGTCAATCGCAGCGGGGGTTCCCTGACAATGAGCAGTTCTTC.

The chain joins TRBV28 to TRBJ1-4; 7 bases are a match to TRBD1. The CDR3 contains 14 residues. Germline CDR1 reads MDHEN; CDR2 reads SYDVKM. The junction had 8 bases not matched to a gene; V was cut back by 5 bases and J by 8 bases. In nucleotides, the CDR3 is TGTGCCAGCAGTCCACAGGGGATAGGGGAAAAACTGTTTTTT. Its protein product is CASSPQGIGEKLFF.

In its sample, this clonotype was seen a few times. The chain links TRBV6-5 to TRBJ2-1; TRBD2 agrees at 14 bases. Per the germline V gene, CDR1 is MNHEY and CDR2 is SVGAGI. Unmatched junction bases numbered 5, after V lost 5 bases and J lost 8 bases. The length of the CDR3 is 15 residues. CDR3 region: CASSAATSGGDEQFF. CDR3 nucleotides: TGTGCCAGCAGTGCGGCGACTAGCGGGGGGGATGAGCAGTTCTTC.

CDR3 bases: TGTGCCAGCAGCTGGGGACAGGAGTACGAGCAGTACGTC. It translates to CASSWGQEYEQYV. The chain uses TRBV5-6 and TRBJ2-7; 8 bases are a match to TRBD1. Trimming removed 3 bases from V and 4 bases from J; junction bases left unmatched: 3. Per germline, CDR1 SGHDT and CDR2 YYEEEE. The CDR3 runs 13 residues.